The clone carrying this T cell receptor (beta chain) has ten or more counts. The antigen is undetermined. This entry comes from a study of T cells in Graves' hyperthyroidism and ophthalmopathy. General study results and limits: Clonotypes that were expanded in thyroid above 0.001 mostly appeared in blood too. Separation of ophthalmopathy from stable hyperthyroidism was achieved by a 13 V-J model.

Authors of the study amplified TCR beta CDR3 regions from RNA transcripts. Initially, a first-round RT-PCR of the TCR CDR3 employed the HTBI primer set. MiXCR, applied by TCRdb to the multiplex PCR reads, yields one record per CDR3 protein. In the table there are roughly 500,000 distinct CDR3 sequences, around 43% of which are singletons. Looked up from germline, CDR1 is MNHEY and CDR2 is SVGEGT. The CDR3 is 14 amino acids. The germline V and J ends were trimmed by 9 bases and 1 base, with 15 bases remaining between them. Diagnoses were established using clinical symptoms, serum thyroxine and TRAb, thyroid ultrasound and orbital computed tomography.

The receptor was derived from an adult woman with Graves' disease, either hyperthyroidism or ophthalmopathy (not recorded which). V usage is TRBV6-2 or TRBV6-3 and J usage is TRBJ2-5; perhaps TRBD2 as D (6 bases). Sequenced material: peripheral blood or thyroid tissue (not recorded which). The CDR3 DNA reads TGTGCCAGTCGGTCGCGGGGTATCCAAGAGACCCAGTACTTC. It is translated as CASRSRGIQETQYF.